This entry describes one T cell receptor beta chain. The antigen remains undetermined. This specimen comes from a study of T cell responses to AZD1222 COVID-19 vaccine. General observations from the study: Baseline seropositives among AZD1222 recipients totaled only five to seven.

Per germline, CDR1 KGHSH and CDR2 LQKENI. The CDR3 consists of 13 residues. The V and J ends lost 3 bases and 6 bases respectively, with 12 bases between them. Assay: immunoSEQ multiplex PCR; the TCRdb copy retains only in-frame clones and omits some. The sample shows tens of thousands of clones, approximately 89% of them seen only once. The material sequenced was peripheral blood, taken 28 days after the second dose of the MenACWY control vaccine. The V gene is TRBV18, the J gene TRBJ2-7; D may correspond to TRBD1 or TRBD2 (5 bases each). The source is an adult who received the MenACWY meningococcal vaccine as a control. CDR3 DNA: TGTGCCAGCTCACCGTCTGGGACCGCCGAGCAGTACTTC. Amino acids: CASSPSGTAEQYF.